These 2 T cell receptor beta chains originate from one sample sequenced in a study of T cell repertoires in cytomegalovirus infection. TCRdb redid the calling of the reads with MiXCR, one entry per CDR3 protein. The sample has hundreds of thousands of distinct CDR3 sequences, 20% to 25% seen once; the top ten hold roughly 8%. Specimen: CD8+ T cells from PBMCs. The receptors here all came from a human donor in good health (CMV status not recorded). Some clones in this sample may be carry-over from other donors' samples.

This clonotype was observed at least ten times. As DNA, the CDR3 is TGTGCCAGCAGCCCGCAGGGTGGGGCTGATTATGGCTACACCTTC. Protein sequence: CASSPQGGADYGYTF. The chain combines TRBV7-9 with TRBJ1-2; TRBD1 might be the D (5 bases). Germline CDR1 reads SEHNR; CDR2 reads FQNEAQ (reference sequence). Trimming took 5 bases from V and 5 from J, leaving 18 bases between them. CDR3 length equals 15 residues.

This clonotype has a count of ten or more. The chain joins TRBV7-6 to TRBJ2-1; D is uncertain. V lost 4 bases and J 6 bases, leaving 10 bases between the germline ends. There are 13 residues in the CDR3. Germline V gene data show CDR1 as SGHVS and CDR2 as FNYEAQ. CDR3 amino acids: CASSSSRFNEQFF. Written as DNA, the CDR3 is TGTGCCAGCAGCTCCAGTCGTTTCAATGAGCAGTTCTTC.